Listed below are T cell receptor beta chains from one sample, sequenced in a study of T cell responses to AZD1222 COVID-19 vaccine. Profiling relied on immunoSEQ multiplex PCR, and the TCRdb table lists in-frame clones only, not all of them. The sample contains over 100,000 clones, approximately 90% of which appear only once. This specimen consisted of peripheral blood, obtained 28 days after the second AZD1222 dose. The origin of the receptors is an adult who received the AZD1222 COVID-19 vaccine. Each CDR3 is given with its conserved first and last residue. The D gene is left open where the match is weak. Some rows have no size entry. The others give once, few or many, or a class for an expanded clone.

v_call,clone_size,d_call,j_call,cdr3_aa,cdr3_nt
TRBV5-1,.,.,TRBJ1-1,CASSLQAPNTEAFF,TGCGCCAGCAGCTTGCAGGCCCCGAACACTGAAGCTTTCTTT
TRBV5-4,.,TRBD2,TRBJ2-7,CASSLPGLAASYEQYF,TGTGCCAGCAGCTTGCCGGGACTAGCGGCCTCCTACGAGCAGTACTTC
TRBV6-5,.,.,TRBJ1-1,CASSNEGTQVSEAFF,TGTGCCAGCAGCAACGAGGGTACCCAGGTGTCTGAAGCTTTCTTT
TRBV6-6,once,TRBD1,TRBJ1-4,CASRKPGQGEKLFF,TGTGCCAGCAGAAAACCGGGACAGGGGGAAAAACTGTTTTTT
TRBV3-1/TRBV3-2,.,.,TRBJ2-3,CASSPMAASSDTQYF,TGTGCCAGCAGCCCCATGGCGGCTAGTTCAGATACGCAGTATTTT
TRBV9,.,.,TRBJ1-4,CASSVGPAGQNEKLFF,TGTGCCAGCAGCGTAGGTCCGGCAGGGCAGAATGAAAAACTGTTTTTT
TRBV18,.,.,TRBJ1-2,CASSPDSLYGYTF,TGTGCCAGCTCACCAGACAGCCTCTATGGCTACACCTTC
TRBV7-6,.,.,TRBJ1-1,CASSPGGLRNTEAFF,TGTGCCAGCAGCCCTGGGGGACTCAGGAACACTGAAGCTTTCTTT
TRBV30,.,.,TRBJ1-4,CAWTVGLEEKLFF,TGTGCCTGGACCGTTGGACTGGAAGAAAAACTGTTTTTT
TRBV28,.,TRBD1,TRBJ2-3,CASSTDRVSSDTQYF,TGTGCCAGCAGCACTGACAGGGTTTCTTCAGATACGCAGTATTTT
TRBV3-1/TRBV3-2,once,TRBD2,TRBJ2-2,CASSLLAGDYTGELFF,TGTGCCAGCAGCCTCCTAGCGGGCGACTACACCGGGGAGCTGTTTTTT